Listed here is a single T cell receptor beta chain. It has no known antigen specificity. The input lacks base qualities; no much larger clone sits a single base away. The data are from a study of identical twins (dated by TCRdb to 2016 to 2017). Study-wide context: TCR alpha and beta repertoires from monozygotic twins, unrelated adults of various ages and cord blood were deep-sequenced to test whether fetal clonotypes persist. To rule out contamination, the twin experiments were replicated at different times with different library preparation protocols.

Via the germline V gene (reference sequence), CDR1 is GTSNPN and CDR2 SVGIG. V lost 3 bases and J lost 5 bases; the stretch between them is 17 bases long. The CDR3 contains 15 residues, cysteine and phenylalanine counted. Only the CDR3 region is kept as DNA, spanning 45 bases read in frame from base 1. Library generation was performed with 5' RACE. Sequencing was performed on an Illumina HiSeq 2000. A universal primer binding site was added through template switching, and the final cDNA carried a unique molecular identifier so that TCR cDNA molecules could be counted accurately. Specific primers in the conserved constant-segment region were used to synthesize first-strand cDNA for TCR alpha and beta chains. Each cDNA library was double barcoded, with a SMART-Mk sample barcode plus Illumina barcodes, to control for contamination. TruSeq adapter sequences, together with Illumina sample barcodes, were added in two successive PCR steps. Sequencing of the TCR alpha and beta cDNA libraries was done on the Illumina HiSeq platform using custom primers. The paper's processing steps were these. MiGEC was used to process raw reads and extract unique molecular identifiers, and MiXCR was used to find CDR3 positions. Recombination models were inferred per individual with the repgenHMM and IGoR tools using an EM algorithm. The tcR package in R was used for shared clonotype analysis, with sharing normalized by the product of cloneset sizes. To study raw recombination free of thymic and clonal selection effects, out-of-frame nonproductive sequences were analyzed. TCRdb applied fastp at Q25 and MiXCR to the public reads, then kept only in-frame beta chains. Each record represents a unique CDR3 protein, reported with the most common genes and DNA among its rows. The V and J calls were not made by the authors but by TCRdb's processing. The sample profile shows nearly 200,000 distinct CDR3 sequences; about a sixth of them were found once. The ten largest make up around two fifths of the sample.

Every donor was a healthy Caucasian. Three pairs of female monozygotic twins, all aged 18 to 29 years, made up the twin cohort. Positive isolation kits from Invitrogen were used to isolate the CD4+ and CD8+ T cell populations. On the study overall, not on this receptor specifically: Out-of-frame TCR alpha sharing in monozygotic twins was systematically underestimated by recombination models, whereas sharing between unrelated individuals was in agreement with the recombination models. Fewer insertions were carried by abundant cord blood beta clonotypes; a weaker similar trend was observed in young adult naive repertoires, while no such trend was observed in memory repertoires. A weaker excess of twin sharing was found in beta out-of-frame sequences because the signal-to-noise ratio was lowered by fewer shared sequences. Invariant T cells such as MAIT and iNKT could partly confound zero-insertion analyses, although diverse VJ usage argued against such confounding for most clonotypes. Compared with coincidental sharing between unrelated individuals, an excess of low generation-probability sequences was observed among out-of-frame TCR alpha sequences shared between twins. Because the same donors could not be followed over many years, the conclusions relied on cross-sectional statistical analysis.

This sample was shared with a second study, whose subject was T cells expressing NK-cell markers. That second publication adds: Three sorted T-cell subsets (CD3+CD56+NKG2C+, CD3+CD56+NKG2C- and CD3+CD56-NKG2C+) from about 8 donors had their TCR beta-chain repertoires profiled. Among the eight sequenced donors, seven were HCMV-seropositive and one was HCMV-seronegative. In several experiments an anti-gammadeltaTCR antibody was added to restrict sorting to alphabetaTCR-expressing T cells. For six donors, the dominant CD3+CD56+NKG2C+ clonotypes were among the top 10 CD8+ clonotypes and accounted for about 1.0-7.0% of CD8+ T cells. Those dominant clonotypes were again the most abundant among CD3+CD56-NKG2C+ cells in a handful of donors, at 28.3-60.1%. Whether the expanded NKG2C-expressing T cell clones were specific for HCMV antigens remained unclear. Randomly selected healthy volunteers, three men and five women, were used as the eight sequenced donors. A commercial ELISA kit detecting HCMV-specific IgG in serum was used to determine HCMV serostatus. Reads were demultiplexed and grouped by UMI with MIGEC, and clonotypes were assembled and quantified with MiTCR. Only TCR cDNA sequences supported by at least two reads were kept to exclude erroneous sequences. The tcR package was used for downstream repertoire analysis, and clonotypes were matched across fractions by CDR3 nucleotide sequence plus V segment. VDJmatch was used to annotate antigen specificity against VDJdb, with one amino acid substitution in CDR3 permitted.

The sequencing sample was made of CD8+ T cells sorted from blood. The receptor was isolated from a woman between 18 and 29 years old in good health. The V and J segments used are TRBV30 and TRBJ2-1, and possibly TRBD2, on 6 matching bases. The CDR3 reads CAWSVGRGHHNEQFF. The bases read TGTGCCTGGAGCGTCGGGCGGGGTCATCACAATGAGCAGTTCTTC.